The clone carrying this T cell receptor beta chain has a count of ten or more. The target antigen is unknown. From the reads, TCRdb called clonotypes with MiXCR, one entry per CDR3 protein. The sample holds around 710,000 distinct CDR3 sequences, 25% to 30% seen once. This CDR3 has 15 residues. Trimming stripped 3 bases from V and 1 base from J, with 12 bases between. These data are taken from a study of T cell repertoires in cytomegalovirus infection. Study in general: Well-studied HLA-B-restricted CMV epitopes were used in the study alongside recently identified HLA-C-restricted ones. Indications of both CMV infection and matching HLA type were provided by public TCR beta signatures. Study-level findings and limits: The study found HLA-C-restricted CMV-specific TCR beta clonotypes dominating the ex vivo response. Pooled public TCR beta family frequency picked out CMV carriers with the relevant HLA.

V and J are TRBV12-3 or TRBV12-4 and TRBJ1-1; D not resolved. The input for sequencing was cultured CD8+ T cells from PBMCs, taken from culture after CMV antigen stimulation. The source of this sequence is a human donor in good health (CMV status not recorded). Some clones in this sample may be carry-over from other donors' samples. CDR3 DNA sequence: TGTGCCAGCAGTTTGGTCACCTCGTCGAACACTGAAGCTTTCTTT. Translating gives CASSLVTSSNTEAFF.